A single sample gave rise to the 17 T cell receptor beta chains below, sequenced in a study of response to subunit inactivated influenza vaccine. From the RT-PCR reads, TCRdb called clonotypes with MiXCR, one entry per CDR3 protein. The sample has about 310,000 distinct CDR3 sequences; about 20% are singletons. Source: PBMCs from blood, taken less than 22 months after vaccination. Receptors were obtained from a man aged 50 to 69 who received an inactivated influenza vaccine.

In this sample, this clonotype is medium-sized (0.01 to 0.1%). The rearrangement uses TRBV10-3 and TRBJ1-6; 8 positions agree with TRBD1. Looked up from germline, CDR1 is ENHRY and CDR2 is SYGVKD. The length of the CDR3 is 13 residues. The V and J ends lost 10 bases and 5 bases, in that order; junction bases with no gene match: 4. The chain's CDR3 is CASKTGDNSPLHF. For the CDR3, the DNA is TGTGCCAGCAAGACAGGGGATAATTCACCCCTCCACTTT.

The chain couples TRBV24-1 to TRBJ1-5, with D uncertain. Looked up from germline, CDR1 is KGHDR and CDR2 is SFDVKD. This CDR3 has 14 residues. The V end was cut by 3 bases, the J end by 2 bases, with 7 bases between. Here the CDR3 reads CATSDATGNQPQHF. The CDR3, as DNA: TGTGCCACCAGTGATGCTACAGGCAATCAGCCCCAGCATTTT.

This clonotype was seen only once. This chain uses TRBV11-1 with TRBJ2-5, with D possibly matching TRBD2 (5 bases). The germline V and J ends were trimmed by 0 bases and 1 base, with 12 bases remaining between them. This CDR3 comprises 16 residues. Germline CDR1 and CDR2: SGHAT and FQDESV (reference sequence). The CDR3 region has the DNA TGTGCCAGCAGCTTAGCGCTCCCGGGAATCCAAGAGACCCAGTACTTC. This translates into CASSLALPGIQETQYF.

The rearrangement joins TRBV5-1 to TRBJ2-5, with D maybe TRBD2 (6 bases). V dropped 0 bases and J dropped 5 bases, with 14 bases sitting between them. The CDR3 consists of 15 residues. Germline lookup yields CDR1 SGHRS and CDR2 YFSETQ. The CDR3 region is CASSLEQGGWETQYF. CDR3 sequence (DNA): TGCGCCAGCAGCTTGGAGCAGGGAGGATGGGAGACCCAGTACTTC.

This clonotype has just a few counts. The CDR3 protein is CASSPRLRGGLPYEQYF. Here the CDR3 DNA reads TGTGCCAGCAGCCCCCGACTACGCGGGGGACTACCCTACGAGCAGTACTTC. The chain uses TRBV11-2 and TRBJ2-7, with 7 bases lining up with TRBD2. After removal of 5 bases from V and 2 bases from J, the junction contained 15 bases not matched to a gene. This CDR3 region has 17 residues. Germline loops: CDR1 SGHAT, CDR2 FQNNGV.

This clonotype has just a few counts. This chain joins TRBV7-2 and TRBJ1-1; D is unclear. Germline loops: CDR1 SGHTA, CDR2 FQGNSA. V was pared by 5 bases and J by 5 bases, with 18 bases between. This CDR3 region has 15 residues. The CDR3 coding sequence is TGTGCCAGCAGCCCTACGGGGTTCTCAGCGACTGAAGCTTTCTTT. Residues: CASSPTGFSATEAFF.

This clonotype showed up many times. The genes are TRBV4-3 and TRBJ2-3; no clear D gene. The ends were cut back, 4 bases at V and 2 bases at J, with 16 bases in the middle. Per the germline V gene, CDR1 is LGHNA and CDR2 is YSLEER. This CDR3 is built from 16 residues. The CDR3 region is CASSPWSISPTDTQYF. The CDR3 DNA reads TGCGCCAGCAGCCCCTGGTCTATCAGCCCCACAGATACGCAGTATTTT.

CDR3 DNA: TGCAGTGCTAGAGAACGACAGGGGGCACCCTCTGGAAACACCATATATTTT. It translates to CSARERQGAPSGNTIYF. This rearrangement joins TRBV20-1 to TRBJ1-3, with 10 bases aligning to TRBD1. Germline loops: CDR1 DFQATT, CDR2 SNEGSKA (reference sequence). Trimming cost V 0 bases and J 0 bases; bases outside gene matches: 5. This CDR3 region has 17 residues.

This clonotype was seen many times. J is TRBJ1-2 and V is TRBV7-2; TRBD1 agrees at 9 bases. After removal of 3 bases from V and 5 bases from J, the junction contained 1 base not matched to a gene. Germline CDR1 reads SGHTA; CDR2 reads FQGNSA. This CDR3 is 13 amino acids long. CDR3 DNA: TGTGCCAGCAGCTTCGGGACAGGGTATGGCTACACCTTC. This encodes CASSFGTGYGYTF.

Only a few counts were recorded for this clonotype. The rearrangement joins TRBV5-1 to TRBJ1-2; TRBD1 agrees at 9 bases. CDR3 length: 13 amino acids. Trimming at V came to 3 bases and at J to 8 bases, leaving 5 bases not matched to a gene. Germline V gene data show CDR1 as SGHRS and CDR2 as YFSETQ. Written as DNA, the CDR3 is TGCGCCAGCAGCTCGACAGGGGGTCAAGGCTACACCTTC. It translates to CASSSTGGQGYTF.

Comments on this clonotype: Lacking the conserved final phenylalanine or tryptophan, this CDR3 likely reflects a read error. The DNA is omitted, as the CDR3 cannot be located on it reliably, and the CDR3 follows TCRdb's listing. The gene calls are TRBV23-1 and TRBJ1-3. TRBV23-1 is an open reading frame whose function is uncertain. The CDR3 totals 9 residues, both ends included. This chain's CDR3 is CASSYSPLG.

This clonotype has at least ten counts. The CDR3 DNA reads as TGTGCCGGGACACAGGGACCGAACACTGAAGCTTTCTTT. Residues: CAGTQGPNTEAFF. The chain uses TRBV28 and TRBJ1-1; D might be TRBD1 (6 bases). Germline V gene data show CDR1 as MDHEN and CDR2 as SYDVKM. Trimming removed 11 bases from V and 1 base from J, with 14 bases in between. The CDR3 is 13 amino acids.

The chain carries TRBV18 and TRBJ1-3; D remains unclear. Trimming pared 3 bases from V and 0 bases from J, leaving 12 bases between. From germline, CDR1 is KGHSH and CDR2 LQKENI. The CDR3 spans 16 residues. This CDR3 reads CASSPMDGRSGNTIYF. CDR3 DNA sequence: TGTGCCAGCTCACCTATGGACGGACGCTCTGGAAACACCATATATTTT.

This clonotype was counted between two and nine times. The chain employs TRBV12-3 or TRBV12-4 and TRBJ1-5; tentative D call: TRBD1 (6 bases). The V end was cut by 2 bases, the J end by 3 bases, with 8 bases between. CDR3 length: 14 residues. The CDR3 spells CASSLPGANQPQHF. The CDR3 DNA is TGTGCCAGCAGTTTACCAGGGGCCAATCAGCCCCAGCATTTT.

CDR3 region: CASSPGEGIGTEAFF. The CDR3, as DNA: TGTGCCAGCAGCCCTGGTGAGGGTATCGGCACTGAAGCTTTCTTT. The rearrangement joins TRBV6-1 to TRBJ1-1; the D is unclear. Trimming pared 6 bases from V and 4 bases from J, leaving 18 bases between. The CDR3 is 15 residues long. Per germline, CDR1 MNHNS and CDR2 SASEGT.

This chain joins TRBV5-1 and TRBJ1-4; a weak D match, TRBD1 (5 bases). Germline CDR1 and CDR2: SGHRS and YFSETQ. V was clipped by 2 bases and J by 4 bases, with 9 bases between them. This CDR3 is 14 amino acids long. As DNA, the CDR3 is TGCGCCAGCAGCTTTGGGGGGAGTAATGAAAAACTGTTTTTT. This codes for CASSFGGSNEKLFF.

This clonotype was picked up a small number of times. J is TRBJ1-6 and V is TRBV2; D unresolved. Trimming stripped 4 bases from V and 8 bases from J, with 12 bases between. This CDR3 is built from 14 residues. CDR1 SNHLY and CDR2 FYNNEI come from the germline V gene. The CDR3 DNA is TGTGCCAGCAGTGGACGAGTGGTGGATTCACCCCTCCACTTT. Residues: CASSGRVVDSPLHF. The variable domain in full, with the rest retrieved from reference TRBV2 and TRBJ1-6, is EPEVTQTPSHQVTQMGQEVILRCVPISNHLYFYWYRQILGQKVEFLVSFYNNEISEKSEIFDDQFSVERPDGSNFTLKIRSTKLEDSAMYFCASSGRVVDSPLHFGNGTRLTVT.